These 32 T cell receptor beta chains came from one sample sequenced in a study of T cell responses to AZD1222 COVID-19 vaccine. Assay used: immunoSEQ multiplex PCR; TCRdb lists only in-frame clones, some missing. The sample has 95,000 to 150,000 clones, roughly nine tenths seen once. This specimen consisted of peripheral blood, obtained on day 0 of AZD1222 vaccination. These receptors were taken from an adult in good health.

The CDR3, as DNA: TGTGCCAGCAGTTTAAGTCAGGGGGGGAACAATGAGCAGTTCTTC. Its translation: CASSLSQGGNNEQFF. The chain has TRBV28 and TRBJ2-1; either TRBD1 or TRBD2 may supply D (7 bases each). CDR1 and CDR2 (germline): MDHEN, SYDVKM. The CDR3 is 15 amino acids. V was cut by 2 bases and J by 5 bases, with 13 bases left in between.

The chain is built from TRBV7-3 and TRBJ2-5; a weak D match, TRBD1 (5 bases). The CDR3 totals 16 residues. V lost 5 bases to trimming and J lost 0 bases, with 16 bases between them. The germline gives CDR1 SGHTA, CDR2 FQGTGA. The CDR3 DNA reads TGTGCCAGCAGCCCAATGGGGCGACGGAACCAAGAGACCCAGTACTTC. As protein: CASSPMGRRNQETQYF.

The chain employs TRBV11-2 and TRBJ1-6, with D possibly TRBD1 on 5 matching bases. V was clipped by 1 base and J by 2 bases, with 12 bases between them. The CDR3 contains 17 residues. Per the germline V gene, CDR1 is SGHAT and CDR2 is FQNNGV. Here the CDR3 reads CASSLAGERTYNSPLHF. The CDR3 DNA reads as TGTGCCAGCAGCTTAGCGGGGGAGAGAACCTATAATTCACCCCTCCACTTT.

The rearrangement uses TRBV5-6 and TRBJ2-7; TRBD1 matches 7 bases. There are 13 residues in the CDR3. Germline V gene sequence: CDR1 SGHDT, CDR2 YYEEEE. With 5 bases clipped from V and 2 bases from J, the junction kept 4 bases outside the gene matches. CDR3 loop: CASSSGTAYEQYF. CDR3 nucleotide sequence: TGTGCCAGCAGTTCCGGGACAGCCTACGAGCAGTACTTC.

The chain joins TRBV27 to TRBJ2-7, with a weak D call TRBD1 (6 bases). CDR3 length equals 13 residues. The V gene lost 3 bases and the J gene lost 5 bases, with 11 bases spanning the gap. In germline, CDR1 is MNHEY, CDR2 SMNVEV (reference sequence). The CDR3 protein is CASSFRDNHEQYF. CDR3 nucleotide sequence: TGTGCCAGCAGTTTTAGGGACAATCACGAGCAGTACTTC.

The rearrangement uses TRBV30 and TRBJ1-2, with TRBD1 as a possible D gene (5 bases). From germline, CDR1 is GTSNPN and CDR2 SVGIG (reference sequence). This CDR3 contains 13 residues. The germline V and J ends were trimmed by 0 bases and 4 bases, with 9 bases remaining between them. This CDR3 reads CAWSVAGAYGYTF. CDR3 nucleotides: TGTGCCTGGAGTGTGGCCGGGGCCTATGGCTACACCTTC.

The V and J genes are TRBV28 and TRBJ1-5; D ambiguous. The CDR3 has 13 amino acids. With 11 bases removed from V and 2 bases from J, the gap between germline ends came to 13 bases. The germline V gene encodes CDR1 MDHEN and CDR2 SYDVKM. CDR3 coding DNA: TGTGCCGTACACCCGATGCGCAATCAGCCCCAGCATTTT. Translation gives CAVHPMRNQPQHF.

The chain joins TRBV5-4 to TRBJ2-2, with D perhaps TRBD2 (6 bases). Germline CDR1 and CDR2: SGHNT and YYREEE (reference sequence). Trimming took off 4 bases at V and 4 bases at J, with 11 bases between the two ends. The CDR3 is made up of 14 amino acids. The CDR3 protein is CASSRGGGTGELFF. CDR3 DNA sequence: TGTGCCAGCAGCCGGGGAGGTGGCACCGGGGAGCTGTTTTTT.

CDR3 loop: CASRKGQSSNQPQHF. For the CDR3, the DNA is TGTGCCAGCAGGAAGGGACAGAGTAGCAATCAGCCCCAGCATTTT. V and J are TRBV28 and TRBJ1-5; 7 positions agree with TRBD1. The germline V gene encodes CDR1 MDHEN and CDR2 SYDVKM. This CDR3 is built from 15 residues. J lost 0 bases, V lost 6 bases, and 5 bases had no gene match.

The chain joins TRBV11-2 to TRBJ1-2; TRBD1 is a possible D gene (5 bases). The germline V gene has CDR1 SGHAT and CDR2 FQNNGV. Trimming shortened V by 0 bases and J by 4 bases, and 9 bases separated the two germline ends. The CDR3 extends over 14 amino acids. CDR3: CASSLDRGLYGYTF. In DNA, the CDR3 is TGTGCCAGCAGCTTAGATCGGGGCCTCTATGGCTACACCTTC.

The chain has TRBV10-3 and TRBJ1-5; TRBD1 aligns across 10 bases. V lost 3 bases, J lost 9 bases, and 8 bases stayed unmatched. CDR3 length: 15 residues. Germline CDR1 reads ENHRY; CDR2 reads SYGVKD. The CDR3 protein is CAISDRGTGDPPQHF. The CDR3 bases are TGTGCCATCAGTGACCGAGGGACAGGGGACCCGCCCCAGCATTTT.

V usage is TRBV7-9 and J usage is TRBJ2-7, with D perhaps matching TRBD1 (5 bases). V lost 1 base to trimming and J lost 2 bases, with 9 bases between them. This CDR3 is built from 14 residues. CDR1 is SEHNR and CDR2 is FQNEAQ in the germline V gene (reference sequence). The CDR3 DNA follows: TGTGCCAGCAGCTTAGGGGGCCAGGCCTACGAGCAGTACTTC. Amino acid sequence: CASSLGGQAYEQYF.

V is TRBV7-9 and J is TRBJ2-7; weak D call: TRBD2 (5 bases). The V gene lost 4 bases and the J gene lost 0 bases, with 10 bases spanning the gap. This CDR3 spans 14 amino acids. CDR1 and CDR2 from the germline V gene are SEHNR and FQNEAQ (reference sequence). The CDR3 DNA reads TGTGCCAGCAGCTCCTCGGGGAGCTCCTACGAGCAGTACTTC. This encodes CASSSSGSSYEQYF.

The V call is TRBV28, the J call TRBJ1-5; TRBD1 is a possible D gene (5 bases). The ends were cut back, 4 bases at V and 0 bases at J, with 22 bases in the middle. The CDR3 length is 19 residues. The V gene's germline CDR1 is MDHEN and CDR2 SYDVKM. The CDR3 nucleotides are TGTGCCAGCAGTTGGAGGGGCGGTAGGATGGGGTATAGCAATCAGCCCCAGCATTTT. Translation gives CASSWRGGRMGYSNQPQHF.

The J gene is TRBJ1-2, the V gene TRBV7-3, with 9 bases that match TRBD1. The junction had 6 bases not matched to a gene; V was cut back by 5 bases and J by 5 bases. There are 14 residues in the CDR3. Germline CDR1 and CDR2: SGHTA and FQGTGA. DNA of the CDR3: TGTGCCAGCAGCCCGGGACAGGGTTTGTATGGCTACACCTTC. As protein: CASSPGQGLYGYTF.

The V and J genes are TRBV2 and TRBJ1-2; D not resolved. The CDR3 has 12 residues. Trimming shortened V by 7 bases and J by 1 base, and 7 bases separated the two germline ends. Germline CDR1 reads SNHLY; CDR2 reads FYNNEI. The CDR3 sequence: CASTSINYGYTF. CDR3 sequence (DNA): TGTGCCAGCACGTCGATTAACTATGGCTACACCTTC. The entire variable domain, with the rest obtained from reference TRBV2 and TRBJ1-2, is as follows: EPEVTQTPSHQVTQMGQEVILRCVPISNHLYFYWYRQILGQKVEFLVSFYNNEISEKSEIFDDQFSVERPDGSNFTLKIRSTKLEDSAMYFCASTSINYGYTFGSGTRLTVV.

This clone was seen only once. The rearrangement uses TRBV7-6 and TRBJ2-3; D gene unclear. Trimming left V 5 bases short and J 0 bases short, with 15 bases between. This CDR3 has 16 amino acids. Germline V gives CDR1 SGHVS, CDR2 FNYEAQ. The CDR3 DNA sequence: TGTGCCAGCAGCATCGCCGGCAGTGCTAGCACAGATACGCAGTATTTT. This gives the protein CASSIAGSASTDTQYF. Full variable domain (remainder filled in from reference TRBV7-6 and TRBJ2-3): GAGVSQSPRYKVTKRGQDVALRCDPISGHVSLYWYRQALGQGPEFLTYFNYEAQQDKSGLPNDRFSAERPEGSISTLTIQRTEQRDSAMYRCASSIAGSASTDTQYFGPGTRLTVL.

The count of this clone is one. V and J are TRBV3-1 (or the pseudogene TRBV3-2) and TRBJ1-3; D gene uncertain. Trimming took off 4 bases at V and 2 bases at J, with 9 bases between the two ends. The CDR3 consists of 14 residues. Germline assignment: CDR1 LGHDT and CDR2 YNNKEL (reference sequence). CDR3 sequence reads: CASSLGGAGNTIYF. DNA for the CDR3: TGTGCCAGCAGCCTGGGCGGGGCTGGAAACACCATATATTTT.

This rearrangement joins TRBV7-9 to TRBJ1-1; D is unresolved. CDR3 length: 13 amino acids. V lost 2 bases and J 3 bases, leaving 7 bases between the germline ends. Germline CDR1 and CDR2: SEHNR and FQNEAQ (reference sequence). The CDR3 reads CASSLLMDTEAFF. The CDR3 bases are TGTGCCAGCAGCTTACTGATGGACACTGAAGCTTTCTTT.

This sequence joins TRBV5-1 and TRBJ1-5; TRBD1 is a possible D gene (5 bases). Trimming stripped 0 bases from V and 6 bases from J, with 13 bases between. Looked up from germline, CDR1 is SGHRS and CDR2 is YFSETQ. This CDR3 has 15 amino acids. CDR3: CASSLAGKAGQPQHF. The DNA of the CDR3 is TGCGCCAGCAGCTTGGCAGGGAAGGCGGGTCAGCCCCAGCATTTT.

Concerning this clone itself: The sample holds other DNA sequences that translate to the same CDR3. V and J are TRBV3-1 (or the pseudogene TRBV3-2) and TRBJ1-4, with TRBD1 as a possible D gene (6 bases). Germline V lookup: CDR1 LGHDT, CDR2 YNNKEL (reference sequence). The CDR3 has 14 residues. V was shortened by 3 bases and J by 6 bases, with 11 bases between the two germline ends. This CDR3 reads CASSQGGKDEKLFF. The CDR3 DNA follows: TGTGCCAGCAGCCAGGGGGGCAAGGATGAAAAACTGTTTTTT.

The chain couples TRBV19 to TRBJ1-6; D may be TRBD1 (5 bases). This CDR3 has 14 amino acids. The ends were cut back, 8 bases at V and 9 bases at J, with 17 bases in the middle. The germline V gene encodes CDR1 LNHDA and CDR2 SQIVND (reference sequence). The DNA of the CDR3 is TGTGCCAGTCGACCGGGACTCTCGATTTCACCCCTCCACTTT. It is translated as CASRPGLSISPLHF.

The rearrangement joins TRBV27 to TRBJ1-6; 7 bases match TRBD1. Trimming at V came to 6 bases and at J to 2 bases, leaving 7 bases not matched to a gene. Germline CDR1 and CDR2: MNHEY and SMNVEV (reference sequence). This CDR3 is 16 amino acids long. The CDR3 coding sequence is TGTGCCAGCAGCCTACAGGGGATCCCCTATAATTCACCCCTCCACTTT. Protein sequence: CASSLQGIPYNSPLHF.

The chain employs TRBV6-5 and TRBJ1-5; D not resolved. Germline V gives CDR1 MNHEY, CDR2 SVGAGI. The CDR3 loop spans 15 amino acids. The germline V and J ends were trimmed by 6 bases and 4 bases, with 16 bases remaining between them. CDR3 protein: CASRRASRDNQPQHF. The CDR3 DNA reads TGTGCCAGCAGACGGGCAAGCAGAGATAATCAGCCCCAGCATTTT.

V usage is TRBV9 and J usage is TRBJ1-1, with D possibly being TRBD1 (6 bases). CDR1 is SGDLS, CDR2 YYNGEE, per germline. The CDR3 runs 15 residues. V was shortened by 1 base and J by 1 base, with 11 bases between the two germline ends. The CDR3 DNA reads TGTGCCAGCAGCGTACAAGGACAGACGAACACTGAAGCTTTCTTT. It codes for CASSVQGQTNTEAFF. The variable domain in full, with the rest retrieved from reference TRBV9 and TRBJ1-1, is DSGVTQTPKHLITATGQRVTLRCSPRSGDLSVYWYQQSLDQGLQFLIQYYNGEERAKGNILERFSAQQFPDLHSELNLSSLELGDSALYFCASSVQGQTNTEAFFGQGTRLTVV.

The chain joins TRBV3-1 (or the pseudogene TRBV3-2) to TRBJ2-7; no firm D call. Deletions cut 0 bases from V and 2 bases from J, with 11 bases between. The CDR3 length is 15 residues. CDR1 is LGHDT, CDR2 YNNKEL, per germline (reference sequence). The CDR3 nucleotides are TGTGCCAGCAGCCAAGATCTTAACCCAGCCTACGAGCAGTACTTC. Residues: CASSQDLNPAYEQYF.

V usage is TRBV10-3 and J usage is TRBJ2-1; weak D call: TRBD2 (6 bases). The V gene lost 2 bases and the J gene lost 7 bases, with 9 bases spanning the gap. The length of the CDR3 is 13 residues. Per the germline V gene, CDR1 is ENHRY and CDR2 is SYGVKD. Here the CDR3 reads CAISEVGGNEQFF. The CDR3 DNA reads TGTGCCATCAGTGAGGTTGGGGGGAATGAGCAGTTCTTC.

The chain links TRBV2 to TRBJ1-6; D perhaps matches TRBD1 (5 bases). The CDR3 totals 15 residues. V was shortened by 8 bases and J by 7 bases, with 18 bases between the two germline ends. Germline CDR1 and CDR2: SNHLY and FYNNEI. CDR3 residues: CASHRRDGNNSPLHF. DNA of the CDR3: TGTGCCAGCCATAGGCGGGACGGAAACAATTCACCCCTCCACTTT.

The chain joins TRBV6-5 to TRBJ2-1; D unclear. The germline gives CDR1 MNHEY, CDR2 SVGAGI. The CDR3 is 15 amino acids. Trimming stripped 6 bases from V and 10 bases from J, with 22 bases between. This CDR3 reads CASSFETFGVWEQFF. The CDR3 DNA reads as TGTGCCAGCAGCTTTGAAACCTTCGGCGTTTGGGAGCAGTTCTTC.

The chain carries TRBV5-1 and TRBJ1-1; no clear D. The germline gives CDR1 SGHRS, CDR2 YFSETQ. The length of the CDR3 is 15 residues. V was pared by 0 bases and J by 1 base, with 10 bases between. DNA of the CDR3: TGCGCCAGCAGCTTGGCCGGGAGGACGAACACTGAAGCTTTCTTT. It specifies CASSLAGRTNTEAFF.

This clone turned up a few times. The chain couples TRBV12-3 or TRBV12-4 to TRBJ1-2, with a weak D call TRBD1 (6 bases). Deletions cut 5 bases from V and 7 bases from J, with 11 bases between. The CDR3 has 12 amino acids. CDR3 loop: CASSGGQVGYTF. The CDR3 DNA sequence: TGTGCCAGCAGTGGGGGGCAAGTTGGCTACACCTTC.

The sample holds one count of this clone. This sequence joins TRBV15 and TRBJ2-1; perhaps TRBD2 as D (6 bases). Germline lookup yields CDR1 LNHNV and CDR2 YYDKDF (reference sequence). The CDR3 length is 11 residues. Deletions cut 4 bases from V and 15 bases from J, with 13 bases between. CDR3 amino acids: CATSTFGGWFF. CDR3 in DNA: TGTGCCACCAGCACCTTCGGGGGTTGGTTCTTC. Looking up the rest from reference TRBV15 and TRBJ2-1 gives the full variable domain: DAMVIQNPRYQVTQFGKPVTLSCSQTLNHNVMYWYQQKSSQAPKLLFHYYDKDFNNEADTPDNFQSRRPNTSFCFLDIRSPGLGDTAMYLCATSTFGGWFFGPGTRLTVL.